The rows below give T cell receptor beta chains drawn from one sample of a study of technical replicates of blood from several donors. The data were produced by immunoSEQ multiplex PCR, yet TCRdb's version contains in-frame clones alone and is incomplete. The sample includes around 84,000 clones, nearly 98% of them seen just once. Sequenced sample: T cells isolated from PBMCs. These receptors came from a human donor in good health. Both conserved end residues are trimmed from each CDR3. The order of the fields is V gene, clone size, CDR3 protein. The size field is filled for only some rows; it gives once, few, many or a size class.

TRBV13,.,ASTSGGAEQY
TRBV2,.,ASSIRQDHEQY
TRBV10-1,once,ASSDLLGTSGGTSTDTQY
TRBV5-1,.,ASRGTTPEEQY
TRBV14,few,ASSQQGVGTEAF
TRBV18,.,ASPNIQGNSPLH
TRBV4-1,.,ASSGGGGSDTQY
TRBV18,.,ASSPGDQETQY
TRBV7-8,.,ASSLGRVGNQPQH
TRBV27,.,ASSLFVGGRGETQY
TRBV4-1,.,ASSQDLQGRGYEQY
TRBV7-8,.,ASSPWTGPSNQPQH
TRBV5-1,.,ASSPLAADTQY
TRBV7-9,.,ASSLDSNLYNEQF
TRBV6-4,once,ASSASGTDTQY
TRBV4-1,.,ASSQGAGILNEQF
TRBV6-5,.,ASSGRPYGYT
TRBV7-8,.,ASSLFTDSDGYT
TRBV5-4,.,ASSLETGWAGETQY
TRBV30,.,AWEVSSGNTIY
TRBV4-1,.,ASSGRDRGRTEQF
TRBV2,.,ASSVLANNEQF
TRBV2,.,ASSIDRAGNTIY
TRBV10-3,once,AISTDRVDYEQY
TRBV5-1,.,ASSLFPGNTEAF
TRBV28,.,ASRPRQFTYEQY
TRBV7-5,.,VRSPEGNRVKH
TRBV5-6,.,ASRELAGQLPMADTQY
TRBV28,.,AGRDTSSYEQY
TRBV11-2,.,ASSPLWAGAHSGNTIY
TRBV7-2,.,ASSLTGNTEAF
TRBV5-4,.,ASSDPGHLNTEAF
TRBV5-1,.,ASSLVVNYGYT
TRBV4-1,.,ASSLTSGFSYEQY
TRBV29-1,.,SVEDHGFTGELF
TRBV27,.,ASSLRQGSTDTQY
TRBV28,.,ASRSQGIPY
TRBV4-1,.,ASSQGGGGKLF
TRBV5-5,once,ASSFYRYNEQF
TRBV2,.,ASSADSGTSRKANTGELF
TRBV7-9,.,ASSSSGGLAGVEQF